A single sample gave rise to the 24 T cell receptor beta chains below, sequenced in a study of technical replicates of blood from a handful of donors. The method was immunoSEQ multiplex PCR; TCRdb's version includes in-frame clones alone and lacks a portion of them. The sample carries 70,000 to 80,000 clones, around 92% recorded once. What was sequenced was T cells isolated from PBMCs. Receptors originate from a human donor in good health.

This clone was counted only a few times. The chain uses TRBV29-1 and TRBJ1-5, with D maybe TRBD1 (5 bases). The CDR3 extends over 13 amino acids. Germline assignment: CDR1 SQVTM and CDR2 ANQGSEA. The ends were cut back, 6 bases at V and 4 bases at J, with 13 bases in the middle. The CDR3 bases are TGCAGCGTACAGGACGGGGGGAATCAGCCCCAGCATTTT. Translation gives CSVQDGGNQPQHF.

V gene TRBV11-3 combines with J gene TRBJ2-5; TRBD2 matches 13 bases. In germline, CDR1 is SGHNT, CDR2 YENEEA. V trimming: 1 base; J trimming: 5 bases; junction bases outside the gene matches: 10. This CDR3 has 18 residues. The CDR3 spells CASSLGGLAGALWETQYF. The CDR3 bases are TGTGCCAGCAGCTTAGGCGGACTAGCGGGAGCCCTGTGGGAGACCCAGTACTTC.

The rearrangement joins TRBV29-1 to TRBJ1-2; the D is unclear. Germline V CDR1 and CDR2: SQVTM, ANQGSEA. The CDR3 runs to 12 residues. DNA for the CDR3: TGCAGTGGGTTTTGGCGGGACTATGGCTACACCTTC. Translation: CSGFWRDYGYTF.

This sequence joins TRBV29-1 and TRBJ1-1; D gene ambiguous. Germline-derived CDR1 and CDR2 are SQVTM and ANQGSEA. V was pared by 4 bases and J by 2 bases, with 8 bases between. The CDR3 covers 12 residues. The CDR3 sequence: CSVVWQNTEAFF. As DNA, the CDR3 is TGCAGCGTTGTTTGGCAAAACACTGAAGCTTTCTTT.

The chain employs TRBV29-1 and TRBJ2-1; a possible D gene is TRBD1 (5 bases). Trimming cost V 6 bases and J 7 bases, with 10 bases left between them. CDR1 is SQVTM and CDR2 is ANQGSEA in the germline V gene. This CDR3 is built from 11 residues. CDR3: CSVREKNEQFF. In nucleotides, the CDR3 is TGCAGCGTCAGGGAAAAGAATGAGCAGTTCTTC.

The genes are TRBV19 and TRBJ1-2, with D perhaps matching TRBD1 (6 bases). V lost 3 bases and J 9 bases, leaving 14 bases between the germline ends. The CDR3 length is 13 residues. Germline V gives CDR1 LNHDA, CDR2 SQIVND (reference sequence). The CDR3 DNA follows: TGTGCCAGTAGTATGGGGGCCCGGGATCGCTACACCTTC. This translates into CASSMGARDRYTF.

The chain carries TRBV6-5 and TRBJ1-3; no clear D. Germline V gives CDR1 MNHEY, CDR2 SVGAGI. The CDR3 covers 14 residues. Trimming stripped 0 bases from V and 4 bases from J, with 7 bases between. The CDR3 here is CASSYSIQGNTIYF. As DNA, the CDR3 is TGTGCCAGCAGTTACTCCATCCAAGGAAACACCATATATTTT.

On this clone: The sample has other DNA sequences that encode this CDR3 too. CDR3 coding DNA: TGTGCCAGCAGCTTAAGGGGGGGGTCGACAGATACGCAGTATTTT. Translated, it gives CASSLRGGSTDTQYF. The rearrangement joins TRBV7-3 to TRBJ2-3, with 7 bases lining up with TRBD2. V shed 1 base, J shed 3 bases, and the junction held 4 bases outside the gene matches. The CDR3 contains 15 residues. Germline V gene sequence: CDR1 SGHTA, CDR2 FQGTGA.

Comments on this clone: The germline gene is not matched at one end of the junction; a read error may be the cause. The chain has TRBV6-5 and TRBJ1-1; TRBD1 might be the D (6 bases). The CDR3 is made up of 13 amino acids. The germline V gene encodes CDR1 MNHEY and CDR2 SVGAGI. CDR3 loop: CASSHGQYESGIF. In DNA, the CDR3 is TGTGCCAGCAGTCACGGACAGTACGAAAGCGGGATCTTT.

The rearrangement links TRBV25-1 to TRBJ2-2; 11 nucleotides line up with TRBD2. CDR3 length: 15 amino acids. CDR1 and CDR2 from the germline V gene are MGHDK and SYGVNS. V shed 5 bases and J 5 bases; nucleotides not matched to a gene: 4. The CDR3 loop reads CASSRLAGNTGELFF. The CDR3 DNA reads TGTGCCAGCAGTCGACTAGCGGGAAATACCGGGGAGCTGTTTTTT.

This clone has just one count. The chain links TRBV27 to TRBJ2-7; D is unresolved. The CDR3 loop spans 13 amino acids. V was shortened by 0 bases and J by 4 bases, with 7 bases between the two germline ends. Germline V gene lookup returns CDR1 MNHEY and CDR2 SMNVEV (reference sequence). This CDR3 reads CASSLSLIYEQYF. The CDR3 coding sequence is TGTGCCAGCAGTTTATCCTTAATTTACGAGCAGTACTTC.

This clone was counted a few times. The chain has TRBV5-1 and TRBJ2-7; 12 bases agree with TRBD2. Germline lookup yields CDR1 SGHRS and CDR2 YFSETQ. The CDR3 length is 15 residues. Trimming took 4 bases from V and 5 from J; bases not matched to a gene: 7. The CDR3 sequence is CASSTSGRSTNEQYF. In nucleotides, the CDR3 is TGCGCCAGCAGCACTAGCGGGAGGAGTACAAACGAGCAGTACTTC. The full variable domain, completed using reference TRBV5-1 and TRBJ2-7, is KAGVTQTPRYLIKTRGQQVTLSCSPISGHRSVSWYQQTPGQGLQFLFEYFSETQRNKGNFPGRFSGRQFSNSRSEMNVSTLELGDSALYLCASSTSGRSTNEQYFGPGTRLTVT.

In this sample, this clone turned up once. The chain employs TRBV7-8 and TRBJ2-7; 10 nucleotides line up with TRBD2. V shed 1 base and J 2 bases; nucleotides not matched to a gene: 5. There are 16 residues in the CDR3. The germline V gene has CDR1 SGHVS and CDR2 FQNEAQ. The DNA for the CDR3 is TGTGCCAGCAGCTTAGAGGGAGCGGGAGGGCCCTACGAGCAGTACTTC. It encodes CASSLEGAGGPYEQYF.

The J gene is TRBJ2-1, the V gene TRBV28, with 10 bases identical to TRBD2. After removal of 3 bases from V and 7 bases from J, the junction contained 9 bases not matched to a gene. CDR3 length: 16 amino acids. Germline values: CDR1 MDHEN, CDR2 SYDVKM. In nucleotides, the CDR3 is TGTGCCAGCAGTTTTGGGGCTAGCGGGAGTGGAAATGAGCAGTTCTTC. It is translated as CASSFGASGSGNEQFF.

V usage is TRBV5-4 and J usage is TRBJ2-4; TRBD2 aligns across 11 bases. Germline V gene lookup returns CDR1 SGHNT and CDR2 YYREEE (reference sequence). The CDR3 covers 15 residues. J gave up 3 bases and V 3 bases, and 2 bases lay outside the gene matches. CDR3 amino acids: CASSSLAGGKNIQYF. DNA for the CDR3: TGTGCCAGCAGCTCGCTAGCGGGGGGCAAAAACATTCAGTACTTC. Looking up the rest from reference TRBV5-4 and TRBJ2-4 gives the full variable domain: ETGVTQSPTHLIKTRGQQVTLRCSSQSGHNTVSWYQQALGQGPQFIFQYYREEENGRGNFPPRFSGLQFPNYSSELNVNALELDDSALYLCASSSLAGGKNIQYFGAGTRLSVL.

CDR3 protein: CSARLQGPRSTDTQYF. The CDR3 bases are TGCAGCGCGAGGCTCCAGGGTCCTCGTAGCACAGATACGCAGTATTTT. The chain is built from TRBV29-1 and TRBJ2-3, with D possibly TRBD1 on 5 matching bases. With 7 bases removed from V and 0 bases from J, the gap between germline ends came to 20 bases. The CDR3 sequence is 16 residues long. Germline V gives CDR1 SQVTM, CDR2 ANQGSEA.

This chain uses TRBV29-1 with TRBJ1-1; D uncertain. CDR1 and CDR2 from the germline V gene are SQVTM and ANQGSEA. There are 13 residues in the CDR3. Trimming took off 4 bases at V and 1 base at J, with 10 bases between the two ends. CDR3 protein: CSVVVRENTEAFF. The CDR3 DNA reads TGCAGCGTTGTAGTGCGGGAGAACACTGAAGCTTTCTTT.

The chain is built from TRBV2 and TRBJ2-7; 7 nucleotides align to TRBD2. Trimming took 11 bases from V and 4 from J; bases not matched to a gene: 17. This CDR3 spans 15 amino acids. The germline V gene encodes CDR1 SNHLY and CDR2 FYNNEI. The CDR3 is CASKGGSSSFYEQYF. The DNA of the CDR3 is TGTGCCTCAAAAGGCGGGAGCTCCTCCTTTTACGAGCAGTACTTC. The full variable domain, in which reference TRBV2 and TRBJ2-7 provide the parts outside the CDR3, is EPEVTQTPSHQVTQMGQEVILRCVPISNHLYFYWYRQILGQKVEFLVSFYNNEISEKSEIFDDQFSVERPDGSNFTLKIRSTKLEDSAMYFCASKGGSSSFYEQYFGPGTRLTVT.

In this sample, this clone turned up a few times. The chain recombines TRBV7-6 with TRBJ1-1; the D is unclear. CDR1 and CDR2 from the germline V gene are SGHVS and FNYEAQ. V was shortened by 4 bases and J by 0 bases, with 6 bases between the two germline ends. There are 13 residues in the CDR3. For the CDR3, the DNA is TGTGCCAGCAGCTCGTACATGAACACTGAAGCTTTCTTT. This codes for CASSSYMNTEAFF. Full variable domain (remainder filled in from reference TRBV7-6 and TRBJ1-1): GAGVSQSPRYKVTKRGQDVALRCDPISGHVSLYWYRQALGQGPEFLTYFNYEAQQDKSGLPNDRFSAERPEGSISTLTIQRTEQRDSAMYRCASSSYMNTEAFFGQGTRLTVV.

V usage is TRBV29-1 and J usage is TRBJ1-1, with D perhaps TRBD1 (6 bases). The CDR3 runs to 11 residues. Germline CDR1 reads SQVTM; CDR2 reads ANQGSEA. The germline V and J ends were trimmed by 8 bases and 10 bases, with 17 bases remaining between them. The CDR3 loop reads CSTFGGMGAFF. The CDR3 region has the DNA TGCAGCACGTTTGGGGGCATGGGAGCTTTCTTT.

The chain uses TRBV5-1 and TRBJ2-1; TRBD1 aligns across 11 bases. The CDR3 totals 15 residues. Germline-derived CDR1 and CDR2 are SGHRS and YFSETQ. The trim removed 4 bases at V and 5 bases at J, leaving 5 bases unmatched. Here the CDR3 DNA reads TGCGCCAGCAGCCTGGGGACAGGGGGGCACAATGAGCAGTTCTTC. Its translation is CASSLGTGGHNEQFF.

This clone was counted a few times. This chain links TRBV28 with TRBJ1-1, with D possibly TRBD1 on 5 matching bases. The germline V gene encodes CDR1 MDHEN and CDR2 SYDVKM. V was shortened by 1 base and J by 2 bases, with 8 bases between the two germline ends. The CDR3 sequence is 14 residues long. The CDR3 spells CASSLYDRNTEAFF. The CDR3 DNA is TGTGCCAGCAGTTTATATGACAGAAACACTGAAGCTTTCTTT. Full variable domain (outside the CDR3, taken from reference TRBV28 and TRBJ1-1): DVKVTQSSRYLVKRTGEKVFLECVQDMDHENMFWYRQDPGLGLRLIYFSYDVKMKEKGDIPEGYSVSREKKERFSLILESASTNQTSMYLCASSLYDRNTEAFFGQGTRLTVV.

The V call is TRBV19, the J call TRBJ2-1; TRBD2 agrees at 9 bases. The junction had 5 bases not matched to a gene; V was cut back by 7 bases and J by 4 bases. Germline V gene sequence: CDR1 LNHDA, CDR2 SQIVND (reference sequence). This CDR3 spans 14 amino acids. CDR3 nucleotides: TGTGCCAGTACCCCTAGCGGGGTTTACAATGAGCAGTTCTTC. This translates into CASTPSGVYNEQFF.

This sequence joins TRBV28 and TRBJ2-7; 7 nucleotides line up with TRBD2. CDR1 and CDR2 (germline): MDHEN, SYDVKM. The CDR3 runs 16 residues. The ends lost 5 bases at V and 7 bases at J; junction bases unmatched: 17. CDR3 bases: TGTGCCAGCAGTCTCGGTTGGGACTACCCTGCTGGGGAGCAGTACTTC. Amino acids: CASSLGWDYPAGEQYF.